Listed here are 28 T cell receptor beta chains from one sample, sequenced in a study of blood T cell repertoires in COVID-19. Sequencing used immunoSEQ multiplex PCR; TCRdb keeps in-frame clones, though not all of them. The data hold 200,000 to 250,000 clones, with 80% to 90% observed a single time. Sequences were obtained from PBMCs or T cells enriched from blood (not recorded which). The source is a woman aged 30 to 39 who had recovered from COVID-19.

The sample holds one count of this clone. The gene calls are TRBV18 and TRBJ2-7; 7 bases map to TRBD2. Germline V gene sequence: CDR1 KGHSH, CDR2 LQKENI. The trim removed 1 base at V and 5 bases at J, leaving 2 bases unmatched. The CDR3 is 13 residues long. The chain's CDR3 is CASSPREGDEQYF. The DNA of the CDR3 is TGTGCCAGCTCACCACGGGAGGGAGACGAGCAGTACTTC. The whole variable domain, filled in from reference TRBV18 and TRBJ2-7, reads NAGVMQNPRHLVRRRGQEARLRCSPMKGHSHVYWYRQLPEEGLKFMVYLQKENIIDESGMPKERFSAEFPKEGPSILRIQQVVRGDSAAYFCASSPREGDEQYFGPGTRLTVT.

The chain recombines TRBV7-2 with TRBJ2-2, with TRBD1 matching 7 bases. V lost 5 bases to trimming and J lost 1 base; unmatched junction nucleotides: 7. The CDR3 contains 16 residues. The germline V gene has CDR1 SGHTA and CDR2 FQGNSA. In DNA form, the CDR3 reads TGTGCCAGCAGCGAACAGGGGCGGAAGAACACCGGGGAGCTGTTTTTT. It encodes CASSEQGRKNTGELFF.

This chain joins TRBV28 and TRBJ2-5; 9 nucleotides align to TRBD2. Germline loops: CDR1 MDHEN, CDR2 SYDVKM. This CDR3 has 15 residues. V lost 4 bases to trimming and J lost 6 bases; unmatched junction nucleotides: 9. CDR3 in DNA: TGTGCCAGCAGTTCCTTAGCGGGAGACACGAAGACCCAGTACTTC. Its translation is CASSSLAGDTKTQYF.

The chain has TRBV18 and TRBJ2-1; 8 nucleotides match TRBD2. Germline V lookup: CDR1 KGHSH, CDR2 LQKENI. The V and J ends lost 0 bases and 0 bases, in that order; junction bases with no gene match: 1. The CDR3 consists of 16 residues. CDR3 bases: TGTGCCAGCTCACCACCGGCGGGGGGCTCCTACAATGAGCAGTTCTTC. Amino acids: CASSPPAGGSYNEQFF.

The chain is built from TRBV3-1 (or the pseudogene TRBV3-2) and TRBJ1-1, with no clear D. Germline V gene sequence: CDR1 LGHDT, CDR2 YNNKEL (reference sequence). The CDR3 is 12 residues long. V was shortened by 4 bases and J by 6 bases, with 9 bases between the two germline ends. CDR3 coding DNA: TGTGCCAGCAGCCGACCTGGAGCTGAAGCTTTCTTT. This encodes CASSRPGAEAFF.

The CDR3 nucleotides are TGTGCCAGCAGACGGACTAGTAGAAACGAGCAGTACTTC. It yields the protein CASRRTSRNEQYF. This rearrangement joins TRBV28 to TRBJ2-7, with 7 positions matching TRBD2. With 6 bases clipped from V and 5 bases from J, the junction kept 7 bases outside the gene matches. The length of the CDR3 is 13 residues. Germline assignment: CDR1 MDHEN and CDR2 SYDVKM.

The J gene is TRBJ1-1, the V gene TRBV2; D remains unclear. This CDR3 is built from 11 residues. Trimming removed 10 bases from V and 8 bases from J, with 14 bases in between. Germline CDR1 and CDR2: SNHLY and FYNNEI. The CDR3 here is CATGIAREAFF. The CDR3 DNA is TGTGCCACGGGGATCGCGCGGGAAGCTTTCTTT.

This chain links TRBV9 with TRBJ2-3; TRBD2 matches 13 bases. CDR1 is SGDLS and CDR2 is YYNGEE in the germline V gene. The CDR3 has 16 amino acids. The V segment lost 4 bases and the J segment 9 bases; nucleotides outside the gene matches: 11. CDR3 sequence: CASSPLLAGGQETQYF. CDR3 DNA sequence: TGTGCCAGCAGCCCTCTACTAGCGGGAGGGCAGGAGACGCAGTATTTT. The full variable domain, with the rest looked up from reference TRBV9 and TRBJ2-3, is DSGVTQTPKHLITATGQRVTLRCSPRSGDLSVYWYQQSLDQGLQFLIQYYNGEERAKGNILERFSAQQFPDLHSELNLSSLELGDSALYFCASSPLLAGGQETQYFGPGTRLTVL.

This sequence joins TRBV5-1 and TRBJ1-4; tentatively, D is TRBD1 (5 bases). The CDR3 loop spans 14 amino acids. The V gene lost 7 bases and the J gene lost 0 bases, with 10 bases spanning the gap. Germline lookup yields CDR1 SGHRS and CDR2 YFSETQ. The CDR3 bases are TGCGCCAGCGGACAAGGCACAACTAATGAAAAACTGTTTTTT. As protein: CASGQGTTNEKLFF.

The chain has TRBV4-2 and TRBJ2-2; TRBD2 matches at 10 bases. V lost 3 bases and J lost 3; bases outside the gene matches: 7. From germline, CDR1 is LGHNA and CDR2 YNFKEQ. The CDR3 is made up of 17 amino acids. CDR3 in amino acids: CASSHLGLAGDTGELFF. The CDR3 DNA follows: TGTGCCAGCAGCCATCTGGGGCTAGCGGGAGACACCGGGGAGCTGTTTTTT.

The chain is built from TRBV5-4 and TRBJ2-1; D uncertain. The germline gives CDR1 SGHNT, CDR2 YYREEE (reference sequence). V gave up 3 bases and J gave up 1 base, with 8 bases separating them. The CDR3 contains 14 residues. The CDR3 reads CASSSIDSYNEQFF. The CDR3 DNA is TGTGCCAGCAGCTCTATCGATTCCTACAATGAGCAGTTCTTC. Using reference TRBV5-4 and TRBJ2-1 for the parts outside the CDR3, the full variable domain is ETGVTQSPTHLIKTRGQQVTLRCSSQSGHNTVSWYQQALGQGPQFIFQYYREEENGRGNFPPRFSGLQFPNYSSELNVNALELDDSALYLCASSSIDSYNEQFFGPGTRLTVL.

J is TRBJ2-2 and V is TRBV27; 7 nucleotides agree with TRBD1. Per germline, CDR1 MNHEY and CDR2 SMNVEV (reference sequence). The CDR3 is made up of 16 amino acids. The V segment lost 5 bases and the J segment 5 bases; nucleotides outside the gene matches: 11. The CDR3 sequence is CASSLLQGKGTGELFF. The CDR3 nucleotides are TGTGCCAGCAGTCTACTACAGGGGAAGGGTACCGGGGAGCTGTTTTTT.

The V gene is TRBV3-1 (or the pseudogene TRBV3-2), the J gene TRBJ1-1; 10 bases are shared with TRBD1. The CDR3 length is 15 residues. The V and J ends lost 4 bases and 9 bases, in that order; junction bases with no gene match: 11. Germline V lookup: CDR1 LGHDT, CDR2 YNNKEL (reference sequence). CDR3 sequence: CASSPSGTGAGKAFF. DNA of the CDR3: TGTGCCAGCAGCCCTTCCGGGACAGGGGCCGGGAAAGCTTTCTTT.

The chain recombines TRBV25-1 with TRBJ1-1; TRBD1 might be the D (5 bases). The ends were cut back, 3 bases at V and 5 bases at J, with 16 bases in the middle. Germline V lookup: CDR1 MGHDK, CDR2 SYGVNS. The CDR3 runs to 15 residues. CDR3 nucleotide sequence: TGTGCCAGCAGTGACAGGGAAGAGTGCGAAACTGAAGCTTTCTTT. Its protein is CASSDREECETEAFF.

The V and J genes are TRBV11-1 and TRBJ1-1; 9 bases agree with TRBD1. Germline assignment: CDR1 SGHAT and CDR2 FQDESV (reference sequence). The CDR3 loop spans 14 amino acids. The V segment lost 3 bases and the J segment 4 bases; nucleotides outside the gene matches: 3. CDR3 sequence reads: CASSLGTGTTEAFF. DNA for the CDR3: TGTGCCAGCAGCTTGGGGACAGGGACCACTGAAGCTTTCTTT. Complete variable domain (other parts from reference TRBV11-1 and TRBJ1-1): EAEVAQSPRYKITEKSQAVAFWCDPISGHATLYWYRQILGQGPELLVQFQDESVVDDSQLPKDRFSAERLKGVDSTLKIQPAELGDSAMYLCASSLGTGTTEAFFGQGTRLTVV.

The chain combines TRBV7-9 with TRBJ2-3; D perhaps matches TRBD2 (6 bases). The CDR3 contains 17 residues. Germline V gene lookup returns CDR1 SEHNR and CDR2 FQNEAQ (reference sequence). Between the trimmed V and J ends, which lost 0 bases and 3 bases, there was a span of 16 bases. The CDR3 region is CASSLAAPGLTTDTQYF. In DNA form, the CDR3 reads TGTGCCAGCAGCTTAGCGGCTCCGGGACTCACGACAGATACGCAGTATTTT.

The DNA of the CDR3 is TGCAGCGTCGGGAGAGGGTATCAGGACACTGAAGCTTTCTTT. This translates into CSVGRGYQDTEAFF. The V and J genes are TRBV29-1 and TRBJ1-1; D is unresolved. Germline V lookup: CDR1 SQVTM, CDR2 ANQGSEA. V lost 6 bases and J lost 3, with 17 bases in between. The CDR3 extends over 14 amino acids.

This rearrangement joins TRBV6-5 to TRBJ1-3; D not certain. The germline V gene encodes CDR1 MNHEY and CDR2 SVGAGI. The length of the CDR3 is 14 residues. The V and J ends lost 6 bases and 0 bases respectively, with 9 bases between them. CDR3 sequence reads: CASSQTYSGNTIYF. For the CDR3, the DNA is TGTGCCAGCAGCCAGACTTACTCTGGAAACACCATATATTTT.

V and J are TRBV4-1 and TRBJ2-1; the match to TRBD1 covers 7 bases. The CDR3 contains 14 residues. In germline, CDR1 is MGHRA, CDR2 YSYEKL. J gave up 4 bases and V 4 bases, and 4 bases lay outside the gene matches. The CDR3 region is CASSLGTAYNEQFF. The CDR3 DNA reads TGCGCCAGCAGCCTCGGGACAGCATACAATGAGCAGTTCTTC.

This clone occurred once. This rearrangement joins TRBV27 to TRBJ2-5; TRBD1 matches 9 bases. The CDR3 loop spans 18 amino acids. Germline loops: CDR1 MNHEY, CDR2 SMNVEV (reference sequence). Trimming at V came to 5 bases and at J to 0 bases, leaving 13 bases not matched to a gene. CDR3 residues: CASSATGTGKAYQETQYF. CDR3 DNA sequence: TGTGCCAGCAGTGCGACCGGGACAGGGAAGGCATACCAAGAGACCCAGTACTTC.

The chain carries TRBV28 and TRBJ2-3, with TRBD2 matching over 11 bases. The germline CDR1 and CDR2 sequences are MDHEN and SYDVKM. Germline trimming cut 4 bases from V and 1 base from J; bases unmatched to any gene: 4. The CDR3 contains 16 residues. The CDR3 spells CASSSSLAGGTDTQYF. The CDR3 nucleotides are TGTGCCAGCAGTTCCTCACTAGCGGGAGGCACAGATACGCAGTATTTT.

V usage is TRBV5-1 and J usage is TRBJ1-1; perhaps TRBD1 as D (5 bases). Germline V gene sequence: CDR1 SGHRS, CDR2 YFSETQ. The CDR3 runs 12 residues. With 5 bases removed from V and 5 bases from J, the gap between germline ends came to 10 bases. The CDR3 nucleotides are TGCGCCAGCAGTTCGGGGGGAACTGAAGCTTTCTTT. It specifies CASSSGGTEAFF.

The V gene is TRBV28, the J gene TRBJ1-2, with 8 bases matching TRBD1. CDR1 and CDR2 (germline): MDHEN, SYDVKM. With 1 base clipped from V and 0 bases from J, the junction kept 1 base outside the gene matches. This CDR3 spans 15 amino acids. The CDR3 sequence: CASSLSDRANYGYTF. CDR3 bases: TGTGCCAGCAGTTTATCGGACAGGGCTAACTATGGCTACACCTTC.

This chain joins TRBV10-3 and TRBJ1-2; 7 nucleotides match TRBD1. The CDR3 consists of 14 residues. Germline CDR1 reads ENHRY; CDR2 reads SYGVKD. J lost 6 bases, V lost 2 bases, and 6 bases had no gene match. CDR3 residues: CAISERQGVNGYTF. CDR3 nucleotide sequence: TGTGCCATCAGTGAGCGGCAGGGGGTTAATGGCTACACCTTC.

This chain uses TRBV5-1 with TRBJ2-1, with 10 positions matching TRBD1. Unmatched junction bases numbered 9, after V lost 6 bases and J lost 6 bases. Germline CDR1 and CDR2: SGHRS and YFSETQ. This CDR3 has 15 amino acids. For the CDR3, the DNA is TGCGCCAGCATGGACGGGACAGGGGTCTTCAATGAGCAGTTCTTC. Amino acids: CASMDGTGVFNEQFF.

The chain is built from TRBV6-5 and TRBJ1-2; TRBD1 aligns across 9 bases. With V trimmed by 6 bases and J by 2 bases, 4 bases remained unmatched. Germline CDR1 MNHEY, CDR2 SVGAGI. This CDR3 spans 14 amino acids. The CDR3 nucleotides read TGTGCCAGCAGCCAGGACAGGGGCAACTATGGCTACACCTTC. Its translation: CASSQDRGNYGYTF.

The chain recombines TRBV11-3 with TRBJ2-1, with TRBD1 as a possible D gene (6 bases). With 5 bases removed from V and 12 bases from J, the gap between germline ends came to 29 bases. CDR1 is SGHNT, CDR2 YENEEA, per germline. The CDR3 consists of 17 residues. CDR3 protein: CASSPSWATGIGIRQFF. The CDR3 nucleotides are TGTGCCAGCAGCCCCTCCTGGGCCACAGGGATTGGAATTCGGCAGTTCTTC.

This clone has just one count. The V call is TRBV6-5, the J call TRBJ1-5; 9 positions agree with TRBD1. This CDR3 is 15 amino acids long. V lost 6 bases, J lost 0 bases, and 3 bases stayed unmatched. From germline, CDR1 is MNHEY and CDR2 SVGAGI. The CDR3 DNA reads TGTGCCAGCAGCGCGGGACAGGGTAGCAATCAGCCCCAGCATTTT. Protein product: CASSAGQGSNQPQHF.